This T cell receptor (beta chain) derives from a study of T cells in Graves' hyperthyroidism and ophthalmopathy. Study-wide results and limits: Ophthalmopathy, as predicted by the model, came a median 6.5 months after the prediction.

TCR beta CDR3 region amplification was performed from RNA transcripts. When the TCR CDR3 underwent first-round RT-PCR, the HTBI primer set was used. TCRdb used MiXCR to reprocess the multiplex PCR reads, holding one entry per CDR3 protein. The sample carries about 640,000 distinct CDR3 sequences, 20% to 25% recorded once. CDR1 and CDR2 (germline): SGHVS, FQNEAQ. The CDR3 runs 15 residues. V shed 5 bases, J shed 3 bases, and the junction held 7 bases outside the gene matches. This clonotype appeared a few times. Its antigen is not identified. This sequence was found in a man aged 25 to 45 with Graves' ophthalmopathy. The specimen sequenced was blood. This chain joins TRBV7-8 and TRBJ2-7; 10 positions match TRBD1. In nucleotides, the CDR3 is TGTGCCAGCAGCCAGAGGACAGGGGGGGGCTACGAGCAGTACTTC. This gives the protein CASSQRTGGGYEQYF. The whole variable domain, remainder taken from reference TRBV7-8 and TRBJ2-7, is GAGVSQSPRYKVAKRGQDVALRCDPISGHVSLFWYQQALGQGPEFLTYFQNEAQLDKSGLPSDRFFAERPEGSVSTLKIQRTQQEDSAVYLCASSQRTGGGYEQYFGPGTRLTVT.